This is a list of T cell receptor beta chains from one sample in a study of CXCR3-negative and CXCR3-positive naive CD8 T cells. TCRdb processed the 5' RACE reads again and assigns one entry to each CDR3 protein, with no DNA. Found here are thousands of distinct CDR3 sequences; the top ten clones hold 2% to 3%. The sample was naive CXCR3- CD8+ T cells from blood. The source of these receptors is a human donor in good health. Some clones in this sample may be carry-over from other donors' samples. Both conserved end residues are part of each CDR3. Clone size is given for some rows only: seen once, a few or many times, or a class if the clone is expanded.

length,J,size,V,CDR3
15,TRBJ2-3,NA,TRBV10-3,CAISDLAGVEDTQYF
13,TRBJ2-1,NA,TRBV20-1,CSARSGSANEQFF
15,TRBJ2-7,NA,TRBV11-1,CASSPPGPITGEQYF
14,TRBJ2-5,NA,TRBV5-1,CASSQDRDQETQYF
13,TRBJ2-7,NA,TRBV28,CASGPFVLGEQYF
17,TRBJ2-2,medium-sized,TRBV5-1,CASSLGASGRNTGELFF
12,TRBJ2-7,NA,TRBV5-6,CASMTGTYEQYF
13,TRBJ2-7,NA,TRBV7-9,CASSLDESYEQYF
11,TRBJ2-5,NA,TRBV29-1,CSGVGSETQYF
13,TRBJ2-1,NA,TRBV13,CASSLHAGGEQFF
18,TRBJ2-2,NA,TRBV2,CASSDWGLAGVRIGELFF
12,TRBJ2-1,NA,TRBV9,CASSVVSREQFF
15,TRBJ1-2,medium-sized,TRBV7-9,CASSPQDRGRSGYTF
12,TRBJ1-1,NA,TRBV29-1,CSVPDSVGEAFF
16,TRBJ1-1,NA,TRBV4-1,CASSQVDGRLIPEAFF
12,TRBJ2-1,NA,TRBV7-8,CASSLEPAEQFF
11,TRBJ1-1,medium-sized,TRBV9,CASSPYTEAFF
15,TRBJ1-1,medium-sized,TRBV27,CASSESLGGYTEAFF
14,TRBJ2-1,medium-sized,TRBV5-1,CASSPLSSYNEQFF
16,TRBJ2-1,NA,TRBV4-1,CASSQAIGGLYNEQFF
13,TRBJ2-1,NA,TRBV20-1,CSASGGSYNEQFF
17,TRBJ2-1,medium-sized,TRBV5-1,CASSLTSGRVSYNEQFF
15,TRBJ2-3,NA,TRBV4-1,CASSQGVGGTDTQYF
15,TRBJ2-3,medium-sized,TRBV29-1,CSVEGRAYSTDTQYF
16,TRBJ2-4,medium-sized,TRBV18,CASSPPSGGPKNIQYF
15,TRBJ1-2,medium-sized,TRBV13,CASSLGQGSIQGYTF
14,TRBJ2-7,NA,TRBV7-8,CASSLSIDPYEQYF
13,TRBJ1-5,medium-sized,TRBV6-5,CASSIGGSQPQHF
16,TRBJ1-1,NA,TRBV29-1,CSVEDPDPPGNTEAFF
13,TRBJ2-1,NA,TRBV20-1,CSARERGGIEQFF
15,TRBJ2-4,medium-sized,TRBV7-8,CASSLGWAGENIQYF
14,TRBJ1-5,medium-sized,TRBV25-1,CASSDRVWNQPQHF
14,TRBJ1-5,medium-sized,TRBV10-3,CAIRGTGYEQPQHF
15,TRBJ2-1,medium-sized,TRBV4-3,CASSLGHRNYNEQFF
13,TRBJ1-5,medium-sized,TRBV6-6,CASSTGVRQPQHF
15,TRBJ2-7,NA,TRBV20-1,CSARDVSVQGDEQYF
14,TRBJ2-1,NA,TRBV12-3/TRBV12-4,CAIRGVSGLDEQFF
18,TRBJ2-5,medium-sized,TRBV11-2,CASSSGTSGPLGQETQYF